This T cell receptor beta chain is from a study of chemoradiotherapy in HPV16-positive cancers. The germline V gene encodes CDR1 MNHNY and CDR2 SVGAGI (reference sequence). V was clipped by 6 bases and J by 5 bases, with 17 bases between them. The CDR3 contains 14 residues. Some clones are missing from TCRdb's copy, which holds only in-frame ones; the method was immunoSEQ multiplex PCR. Of more than 20,000 clones listed, about 88% are singletons. The chain couples TRBV6-6 to TRBJ2-7; a possible D gene is TRBD1 (6 bases). Sample: blood, taken from a patient who underwent chemoradiotherapy. The sequence derives from a human donor with HPV-associated anogenital cancer. CDR3 sequence (DNA): TGTGCCAGCAGCAGGGACAAGGGCAGGAACGAGCAGTACTTC. Translation: CASSRDKGRNEQYF.